In its sample, the clone carrying this T cell receptor beta chain was seen many times. The antigen is not known. These data are taken from a study of shared clonotypes between healthy human individuals. TCRdb keeps only in-frame clones here, not all; method: immunoSEQ multiplex PCR. The table has more than 850,000 clones, around 82% seen once. Study observations and caveats: An expected dependence of interdonor clonotype sharing on sequencing depth was noted.

The sequence was obtained from a man aged 18 to 29 in good health. Some clones in this sample may be carry-over from other donors' samples. The sequencing input was memory CD4+ T cells from PBMCs. Subset noted: CD45RA-negative fraction.

The CDR3, as DNA: TGTGCCAGCACCCGAGCGTACGAGCAGTACTTC. This gives the protein CASTRAYEQYF. The V and J genes are TRBV11-2 and TRBJ2-7; unclear D gene. From germline, CDR1 is SGHAT and CDR2 FQNNGV. Trimming removed 7 bases at V and 4 bases at J, with 8 bases between. This CDR3 region has 11 residues.